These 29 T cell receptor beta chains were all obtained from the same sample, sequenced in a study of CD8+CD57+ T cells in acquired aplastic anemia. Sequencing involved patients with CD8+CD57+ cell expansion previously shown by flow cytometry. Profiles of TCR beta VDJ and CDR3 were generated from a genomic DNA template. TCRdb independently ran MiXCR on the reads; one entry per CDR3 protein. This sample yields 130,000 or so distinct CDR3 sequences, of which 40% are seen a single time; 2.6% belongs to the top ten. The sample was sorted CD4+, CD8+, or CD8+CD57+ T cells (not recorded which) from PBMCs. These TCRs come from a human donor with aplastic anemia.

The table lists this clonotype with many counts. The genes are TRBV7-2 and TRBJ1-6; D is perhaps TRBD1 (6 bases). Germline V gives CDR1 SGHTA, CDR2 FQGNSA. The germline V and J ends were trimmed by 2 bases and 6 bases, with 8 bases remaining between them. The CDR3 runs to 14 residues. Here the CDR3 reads CASSLIGGNSPLHF. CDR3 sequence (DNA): TGTGCCAGCAGCTTAATAGGGGGTAATTCACCCCTCCACTTT.

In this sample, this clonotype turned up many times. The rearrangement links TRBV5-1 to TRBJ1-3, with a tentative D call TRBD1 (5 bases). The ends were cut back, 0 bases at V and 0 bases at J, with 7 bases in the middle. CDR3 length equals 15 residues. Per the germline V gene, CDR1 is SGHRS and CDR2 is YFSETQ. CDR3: CASSLEGISGNTIYF. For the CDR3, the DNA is TGCGCCAGCAGCTTGGAGGGGATCTCTGGAAACACCATATATTTT.

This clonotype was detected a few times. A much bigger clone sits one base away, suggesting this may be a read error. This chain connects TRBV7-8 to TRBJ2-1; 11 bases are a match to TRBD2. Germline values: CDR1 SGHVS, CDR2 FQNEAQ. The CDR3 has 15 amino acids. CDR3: CASGLAGGGFSEQFF. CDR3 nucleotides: TGTGCCAGCGGCTTAGCGGGGGGGGGATTCAGTGAGCAGTTCTTC.

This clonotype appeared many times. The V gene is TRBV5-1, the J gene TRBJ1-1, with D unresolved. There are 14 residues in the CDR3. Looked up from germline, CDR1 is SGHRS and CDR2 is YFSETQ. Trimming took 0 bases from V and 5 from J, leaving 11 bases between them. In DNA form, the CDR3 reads TGCGCCAGCAGCTTGGAGGGCCCGTATACTGAAGCTTTCTTT. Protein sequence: CASSLEGPYTEAFF.

CDR3 nucleotides: TGCAGCGCCCGTCTAACTAGCGGTGAGACCCAGTACTTC. It yields the protein CSARLTSGETQYF. The rearrangement uses TRBV29-1 and TRBJ2-5; 8 positions agree with TRBD2. The CDR3 contains 13 residues. With V trimmed by 7 bases and J by 5 bases, 9 bases remained unmatched. CDR1 is SQVTM, CDR2 ANQGSEA, per germline. The complete variable domain, with remaining parts taken from reference TRBV29-1 and TRBJ2-5, reads SAVISQKPSRDICQRGTSLTIQCQVDSQVTMMFWYRQQPGQSLTLIATANQGSEATYESGFVIDKFPISRPNLTFSTLTVSNMSPEDSSIYLCSARLTSGETQYFGPGTRLLVL.

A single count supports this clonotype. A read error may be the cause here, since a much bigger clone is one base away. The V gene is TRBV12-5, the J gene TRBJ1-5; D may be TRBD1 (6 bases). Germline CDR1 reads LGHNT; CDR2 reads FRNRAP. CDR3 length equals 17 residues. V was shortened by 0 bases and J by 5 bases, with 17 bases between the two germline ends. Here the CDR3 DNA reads TGTGCTAGTGGTTTGGTACTGGGGGCCTCGATCGATCAGCCCCAGCATTTT. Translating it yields CASGLVLGASIDQPQHF. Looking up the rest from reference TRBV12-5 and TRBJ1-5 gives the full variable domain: DARVTQTPRHKVTEMGQEVTMRCQPILGHNTVFWYRQTMMQGLELLAYFRNRAPLDDSGMPKDRFSAEMPDATLATLKIQPSEPRDSAVYFCASGLVLGASIDQPQHFGDGTRLSIL.

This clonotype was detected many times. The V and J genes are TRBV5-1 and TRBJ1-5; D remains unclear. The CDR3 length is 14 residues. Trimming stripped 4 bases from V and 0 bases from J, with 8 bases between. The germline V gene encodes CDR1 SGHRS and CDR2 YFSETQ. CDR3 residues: CASSPGVSNQPQHF. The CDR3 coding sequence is TGCGCCAGCAGCCCCGGGGTTAGCAATCAGCCCCAGCATTTT.

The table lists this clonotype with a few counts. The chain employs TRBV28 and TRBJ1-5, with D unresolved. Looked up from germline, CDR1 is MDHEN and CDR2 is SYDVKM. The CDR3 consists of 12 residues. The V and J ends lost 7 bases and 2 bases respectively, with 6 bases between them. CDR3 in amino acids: CASNWGNQPQHF. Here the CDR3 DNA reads TGTGCCAGCAATTGGGGCAATCAGCCCCAGCATTTT.

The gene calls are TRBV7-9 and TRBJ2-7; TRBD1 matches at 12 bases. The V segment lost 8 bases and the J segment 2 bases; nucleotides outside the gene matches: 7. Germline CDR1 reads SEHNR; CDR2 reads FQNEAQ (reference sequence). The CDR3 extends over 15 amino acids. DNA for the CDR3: TGTGCCAGCCTAGAGTGGGACAGGGGGCCCTACGAGCAGTACTTC. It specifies CASLEWDRGPYEQYF. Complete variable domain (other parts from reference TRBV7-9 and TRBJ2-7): DTGVSQNPRHKITKRGQNVTFRCDPISEHNRLYWYRQTLGQGPEFLTYFQNEAQLEKSRLLSDRFSAERPKGSFSTLEIQRTEQGDSAMYLCASLEWDRGPYEQYFGPGTRLTVT.

In DNA form, the CDR3 reads TGCAGCGTTGGAGGGACAGAGGGGACTAATGAAAAACTGTTTTTT. This gives the protein CSVGGTEGTNEKLFF. V usage is TRBV29-1 and J usage is TRBJ1-4; TRBD1 matches 7 bases. V shed 4 bases and J 2 bases; nucleotides not matched to a gene: 7. This CDR3 is 15 amino acids long. CDR1 and CDR2 from the germline V gene are SQVTM and ANQGSEA. The full variable domain, in which reference TRBV29-1 and TRBJ1-4 provide the parts outside the CDR3, is SAVISQKPSRDICQRGTSLTIQCQVDSQVTMMFWYRQQPGQSLTLIATANQGSEATYESGFVIDKFPISRPNLTFSTLTVSNMSPEDSSIYLCSVGGTEGTNEKLFFGSGTQLSVL.

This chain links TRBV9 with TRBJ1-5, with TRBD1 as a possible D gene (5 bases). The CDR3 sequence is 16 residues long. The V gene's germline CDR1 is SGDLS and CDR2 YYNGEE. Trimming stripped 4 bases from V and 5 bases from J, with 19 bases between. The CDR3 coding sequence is TGTGCCAGCAGCATCACTAGCGGGGGGGTCGATCAGCCCCAGCATTTT. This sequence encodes CASSITSGGVDQPQHF.

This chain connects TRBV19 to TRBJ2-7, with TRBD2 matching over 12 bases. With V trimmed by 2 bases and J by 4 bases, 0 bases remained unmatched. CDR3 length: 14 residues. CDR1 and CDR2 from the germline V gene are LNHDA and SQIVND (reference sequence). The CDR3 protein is CASSITSGGYEQYF. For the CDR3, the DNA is TGTGCCAGTAGTATAACTAGCGGGGGGTACGAGCAGTACTTC.

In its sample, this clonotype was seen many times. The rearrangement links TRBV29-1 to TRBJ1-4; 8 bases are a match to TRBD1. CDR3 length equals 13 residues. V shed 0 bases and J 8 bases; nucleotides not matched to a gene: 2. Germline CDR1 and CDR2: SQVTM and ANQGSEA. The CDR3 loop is CSVEDRGPEKLFF. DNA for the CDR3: TGCAGCGTTGAAGACAGGGGGCCCGAAAAACTGTTTTTT.

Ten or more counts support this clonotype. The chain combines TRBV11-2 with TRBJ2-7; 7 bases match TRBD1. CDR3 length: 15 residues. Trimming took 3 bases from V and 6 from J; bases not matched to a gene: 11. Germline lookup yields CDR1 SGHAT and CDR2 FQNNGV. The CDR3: CASSFSYRGSSEQYF. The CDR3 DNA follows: TGTGCCAGCAGCTTCAGTTACAGGGGATCAAGCGAGCAGTACTTC.

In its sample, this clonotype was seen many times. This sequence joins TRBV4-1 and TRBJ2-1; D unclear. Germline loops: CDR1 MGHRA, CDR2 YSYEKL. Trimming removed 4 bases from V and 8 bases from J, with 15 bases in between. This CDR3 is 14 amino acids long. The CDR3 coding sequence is TGCGCCAGCAGCCCCGCGATTGATAGGGATGAGCAGTTCTTC. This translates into CASSPAIDRDEQFF.

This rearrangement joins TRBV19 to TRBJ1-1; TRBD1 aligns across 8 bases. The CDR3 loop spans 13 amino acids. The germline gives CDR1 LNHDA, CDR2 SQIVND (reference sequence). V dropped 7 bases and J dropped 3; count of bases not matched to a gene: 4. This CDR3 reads CASNEQGDTEAFF. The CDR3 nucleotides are TGTGCCAGTAACGAACAGGGGGACACTGAAGCTTTCTTT.

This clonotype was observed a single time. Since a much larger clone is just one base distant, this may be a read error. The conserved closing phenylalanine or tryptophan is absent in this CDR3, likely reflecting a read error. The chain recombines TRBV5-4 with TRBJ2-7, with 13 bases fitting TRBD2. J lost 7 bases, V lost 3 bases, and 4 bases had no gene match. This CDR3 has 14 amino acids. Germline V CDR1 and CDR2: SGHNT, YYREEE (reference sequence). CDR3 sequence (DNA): TGTGCCAGCAGCTCCTCACTAGCGGGGGGGGAGCAGTACCTC. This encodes CASSSSLAGGEQYL.

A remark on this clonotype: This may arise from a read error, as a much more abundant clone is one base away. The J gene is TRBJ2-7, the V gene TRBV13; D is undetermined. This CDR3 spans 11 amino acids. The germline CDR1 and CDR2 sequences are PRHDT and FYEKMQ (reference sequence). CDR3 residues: CASSQVNEQCF. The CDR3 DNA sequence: TGTGCCAGCAGCCAAGTTAACGAGCAGTGCTTC.

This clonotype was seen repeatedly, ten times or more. CDR3 region: CASRGYRSYNEQFF. For the CDR3, the DNA is TGTGCCAGCAGGGGGTATAGGTCCTACAATGAGCAGTTCTTC. V gene TRBV6-1 combines with J gene TRBJ2-1; no definite D call. V dropped 6 bases and J dropped 1 base, with 10 bases sitting between them. In germline, CDR1 is MNHNS, CDR2 SASEGT. The CDR3 has 14 amino acids.

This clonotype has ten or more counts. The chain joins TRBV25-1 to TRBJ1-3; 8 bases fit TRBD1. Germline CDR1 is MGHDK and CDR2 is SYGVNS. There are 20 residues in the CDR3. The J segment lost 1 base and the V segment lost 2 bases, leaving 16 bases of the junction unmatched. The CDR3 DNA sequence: TGTGCCAGCAGTGAAGGGGCAGGGGGCAGAGTAGGGAAATCTGGAAACACCATATATTTT. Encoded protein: CASSEGAGGRVGKSGNTIYF. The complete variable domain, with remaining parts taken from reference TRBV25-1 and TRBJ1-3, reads EADIYQTPRYLVIGTGKKITLECSQTMGHDKMYWYQQDPGMELHLIHYSYGVNSTEKGDLSSESTVSRIRTEHFPLTLESARPSHTSQYLCASSEGAGGRVGKSGNTIYFGEGSWLTVV.

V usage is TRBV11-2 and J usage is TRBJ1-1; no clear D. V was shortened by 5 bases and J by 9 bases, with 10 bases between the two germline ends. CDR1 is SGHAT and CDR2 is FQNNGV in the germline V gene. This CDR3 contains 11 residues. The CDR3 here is CASSPSRQAFF. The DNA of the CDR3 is TGTGCCAGCAGCCCGAGCAGACAAGCTTTCTTT.

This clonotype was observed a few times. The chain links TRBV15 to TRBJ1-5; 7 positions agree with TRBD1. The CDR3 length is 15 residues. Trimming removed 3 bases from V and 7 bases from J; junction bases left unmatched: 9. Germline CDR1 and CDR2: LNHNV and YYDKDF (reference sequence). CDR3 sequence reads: CATSSDAGGRQPQHF. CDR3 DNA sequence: TGTGCCACCAGCAGTGACGCAGGGGGAAGGCAGCCCCAGCATTTT.

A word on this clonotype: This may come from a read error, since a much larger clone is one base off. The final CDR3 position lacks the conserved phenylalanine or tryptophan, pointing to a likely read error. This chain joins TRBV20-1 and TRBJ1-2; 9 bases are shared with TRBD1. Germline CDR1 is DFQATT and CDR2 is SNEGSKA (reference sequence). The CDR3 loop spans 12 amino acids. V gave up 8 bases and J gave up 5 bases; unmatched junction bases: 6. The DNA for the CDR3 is TGCAGTAGAGGCGGGACAGGGTATGGCTACACCCTC. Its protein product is CSRGGTGYGYTL.

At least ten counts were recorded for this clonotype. CDR3 in amino acids: CASSQAGDDYGYTF. DNA of the CDR3: TGTGCCAGCAGCCAAGCAGGGGATGACTATGGCTACACCTTC. The V gene is TRBV4-2, the J gene TRBJ1-2; D might be TRBD1 (6 bases). The CDR3 is 14 amino acids. Germline V gene lookup returns CDR1 LGHNA and CDR2 YNFKEQ. Trimming removed 1 base at V and 3 bases at J, with 9 bases between.

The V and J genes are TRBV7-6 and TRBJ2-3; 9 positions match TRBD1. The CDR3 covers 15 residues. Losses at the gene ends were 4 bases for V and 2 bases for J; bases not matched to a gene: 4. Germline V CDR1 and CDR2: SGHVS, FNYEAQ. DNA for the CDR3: TGTGCCAGCAGCTCCGGGACAGGGTACACAGATACGCAGTATTTT. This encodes CASSSGTGYTDTQYF.

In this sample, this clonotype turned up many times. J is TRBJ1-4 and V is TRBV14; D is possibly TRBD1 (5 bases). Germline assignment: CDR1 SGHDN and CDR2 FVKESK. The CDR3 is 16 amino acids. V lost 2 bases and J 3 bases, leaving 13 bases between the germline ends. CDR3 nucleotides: TGTGCCAGCAGCCAAAGGCGAGGGGTTGCTAATGAAAAACTGTTTTTT. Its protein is CASSQRRGVANEKLFF.

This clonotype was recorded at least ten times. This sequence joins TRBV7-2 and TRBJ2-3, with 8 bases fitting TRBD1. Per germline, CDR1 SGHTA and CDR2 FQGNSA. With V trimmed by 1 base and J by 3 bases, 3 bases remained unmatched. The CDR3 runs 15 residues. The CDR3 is CASSLGNRGTDTQYF. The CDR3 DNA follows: TGTGCCAGCAGCTTAGGGAACAGGGGGACAGATACGCAGTATTTT.

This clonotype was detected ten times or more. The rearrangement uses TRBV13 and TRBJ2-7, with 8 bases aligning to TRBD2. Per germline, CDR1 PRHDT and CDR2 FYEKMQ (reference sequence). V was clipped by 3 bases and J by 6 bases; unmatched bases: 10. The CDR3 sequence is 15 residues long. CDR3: CASSFLSGGGFEQYV. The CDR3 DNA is TGTGCCAGCAGCTTCCTAAGCGGGGGAGGATTCGAGCAGTACGTC.

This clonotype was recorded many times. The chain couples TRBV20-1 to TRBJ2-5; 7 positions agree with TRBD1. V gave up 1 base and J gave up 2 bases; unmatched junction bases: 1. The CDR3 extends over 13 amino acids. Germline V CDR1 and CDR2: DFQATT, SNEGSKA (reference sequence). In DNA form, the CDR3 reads TGCAGTGCTAGAGGGGACAGACAAGAGACCCAGTACTTC. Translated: CSARGDRQETQYF.